This T cell receptor (beta chain) is drawn from a study of cytomegalovirus exposure and HLA in healthy donors. Per germline, CDR1 LNHDA and CDR2 SQIVND (reference sequence). The CDR3 spans 16 residues. Trimming took off 2 bases at V and 1 base at J, with 11 bases between the two ends. PCR employed 60 Vbeta and 13 Jbeta primers. The method was immunoSEQ multiplex PCR; TCRdb's version includes in-frame clones alone and lacks a portion of them. The table lists roughly 97,000 clones, 60% to 85% of them singletons, with roughly 4.9% in the top ten. The sequenced sample consisted of PBMCs. The V gene is TRBV19, the J gene TRBJ2-2, with D tentatively TRBD1 (6 bases). The source of this sequence is a woman aged 18-29 years in good health and CMV-seropositive. The CDR3 nucleotides are TGTGCCAGTAGTATACAGGGGACACTGAACACCGGGGAGCTGTTTTTT. Its translation: CASSIQGTLNTGELFF. The full variable domain, with the rest looked up from reference TRBV19 and TRBJ2-2, is DGGITQSPKYLFRKEGQNVTLSCEQNLNHDAMYWYRQDPGQGLRLIYYSQIVNDFQKGDIAEGYSVSREKKESFPLTVTSAQKNPTAFYLCASSIQGTLNTGELFFGEGSRLTVL.